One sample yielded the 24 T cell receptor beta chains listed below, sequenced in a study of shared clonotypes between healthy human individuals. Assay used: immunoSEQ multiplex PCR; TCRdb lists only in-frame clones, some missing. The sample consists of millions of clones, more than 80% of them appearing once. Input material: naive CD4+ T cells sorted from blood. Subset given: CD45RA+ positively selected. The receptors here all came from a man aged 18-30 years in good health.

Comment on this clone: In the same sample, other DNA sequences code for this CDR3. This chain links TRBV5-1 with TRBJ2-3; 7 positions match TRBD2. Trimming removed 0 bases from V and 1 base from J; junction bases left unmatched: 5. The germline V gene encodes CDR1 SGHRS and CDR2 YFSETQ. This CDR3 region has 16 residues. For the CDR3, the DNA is TGCGCCAGCAGCTTGGCCAGTACTAGCGGCACAGATACGCAGTATTTT. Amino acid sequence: CASSLASTSGTDTQYF.

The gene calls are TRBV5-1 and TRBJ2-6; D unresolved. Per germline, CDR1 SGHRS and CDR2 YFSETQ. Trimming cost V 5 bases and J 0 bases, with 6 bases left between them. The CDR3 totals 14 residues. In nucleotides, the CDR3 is TGCGCCAGCAGACCCAGCTCTGGGGCCAACGTCCTGACTTTC. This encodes CASRPSSGANVLTF.

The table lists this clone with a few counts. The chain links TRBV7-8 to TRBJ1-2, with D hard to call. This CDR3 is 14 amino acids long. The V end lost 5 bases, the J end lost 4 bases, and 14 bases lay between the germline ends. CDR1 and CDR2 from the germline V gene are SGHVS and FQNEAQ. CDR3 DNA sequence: TGTGCCAGCAGCCCGAGTGAGGTTGCCTATGGCTACACCTTC. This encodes CASSPSEVAYGYTF.

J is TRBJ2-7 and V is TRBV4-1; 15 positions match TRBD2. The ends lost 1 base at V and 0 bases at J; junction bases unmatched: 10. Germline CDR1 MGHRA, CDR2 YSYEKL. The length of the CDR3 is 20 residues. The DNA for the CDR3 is TGCGCCAGCAGCCAAGGAGTAGGTGGACTAGCGGGAGGGAGCTCCTACGAGCAGTACTTC. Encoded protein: CASSQGVGGLAGGSSYEQYF.

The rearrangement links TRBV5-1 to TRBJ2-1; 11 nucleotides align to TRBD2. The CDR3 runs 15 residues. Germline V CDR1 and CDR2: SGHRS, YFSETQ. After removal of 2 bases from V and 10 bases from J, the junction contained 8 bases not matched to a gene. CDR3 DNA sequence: TGCGCCAGCAGCTTTAGAACTAGCGGGAGTGGCGAGCAGTTCTTC. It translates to CASSFRTSGSGEQFF.

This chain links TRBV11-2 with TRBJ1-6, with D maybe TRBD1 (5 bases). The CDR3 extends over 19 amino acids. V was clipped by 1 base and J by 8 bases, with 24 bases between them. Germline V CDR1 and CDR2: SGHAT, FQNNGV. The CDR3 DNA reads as TGTGCCAGCAGCTTAGGCGGGACTTGGAGCCTTAGAGCTTATTCACCCCTCCACTTT. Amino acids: CASSLGGTWSLRAYSPLHF.

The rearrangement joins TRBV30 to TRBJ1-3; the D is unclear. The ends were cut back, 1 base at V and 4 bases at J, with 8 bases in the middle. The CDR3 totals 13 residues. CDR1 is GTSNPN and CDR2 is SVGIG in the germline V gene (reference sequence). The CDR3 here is CAWSGAPGNTIYF. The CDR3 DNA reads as TGTGCCTGGAGTGGGGCACCAGGAAACACCATATATTTT.

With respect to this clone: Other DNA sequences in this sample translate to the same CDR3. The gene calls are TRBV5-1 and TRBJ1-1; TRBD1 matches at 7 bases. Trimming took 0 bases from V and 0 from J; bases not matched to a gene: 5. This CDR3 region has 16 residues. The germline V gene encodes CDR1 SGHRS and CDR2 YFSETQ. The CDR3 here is CASSLGTGSMNTEAFF. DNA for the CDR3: TGCGCCAGCAGCTTGGGGACAGGCAGCATGAACACTGAAGCTTTCTTT. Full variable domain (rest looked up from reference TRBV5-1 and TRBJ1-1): KAGVTQTPRYLIKTRGQQVTLSCSPISGHRSVSWYQQTPGQGLQFLFEYFSETQRNKGNFPGRFSGRQFSNSRSEMNVSTLELGDSALYLCASSLGTGSMNTEAFFGQGTRLTVV.

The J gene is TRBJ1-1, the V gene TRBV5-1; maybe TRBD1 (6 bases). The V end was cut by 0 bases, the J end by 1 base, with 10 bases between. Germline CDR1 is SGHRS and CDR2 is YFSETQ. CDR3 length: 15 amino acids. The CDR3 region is CASSLVAGQNTEAFF. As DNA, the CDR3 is TGCGCCAGCAGCTTGGTTGCGGGACAGAACACTGAAGCTTTCTTT.

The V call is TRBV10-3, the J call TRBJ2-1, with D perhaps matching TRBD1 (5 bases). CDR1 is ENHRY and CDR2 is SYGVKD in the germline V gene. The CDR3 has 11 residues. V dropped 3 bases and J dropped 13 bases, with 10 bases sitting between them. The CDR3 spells CAISETTVQFF. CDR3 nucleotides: TGTGCCATCAGTGAAACGACAGTACAGTTCTTC.

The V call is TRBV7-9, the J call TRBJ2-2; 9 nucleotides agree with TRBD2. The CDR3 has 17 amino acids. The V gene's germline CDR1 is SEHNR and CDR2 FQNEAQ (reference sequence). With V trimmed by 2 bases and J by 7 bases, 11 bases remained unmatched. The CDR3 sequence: CASSLTSLAGVVGELFF. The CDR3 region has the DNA TGTGCCAGCAGCTTAACTTCGTTAGCGGGAGTGGTCGGGGAGCTGTTTTTT.

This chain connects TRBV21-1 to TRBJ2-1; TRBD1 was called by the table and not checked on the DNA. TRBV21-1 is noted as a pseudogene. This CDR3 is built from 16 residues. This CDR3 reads CASSKDGDNSYNEQFF. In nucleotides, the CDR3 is TGTGCCAGCAGCAAAGATGGGGACAATTCCTACAATGAGCAGTTCTTC.

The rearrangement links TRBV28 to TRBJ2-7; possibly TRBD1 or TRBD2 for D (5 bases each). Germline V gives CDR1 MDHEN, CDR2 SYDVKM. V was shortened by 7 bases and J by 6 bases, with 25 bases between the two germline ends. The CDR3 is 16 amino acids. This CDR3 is CASNQNRDHAGFEQYF. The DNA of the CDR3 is TGTGCCAGCAATCAGAACCGGGACCACGCCGGTTTCGAGCAGTACTTC.

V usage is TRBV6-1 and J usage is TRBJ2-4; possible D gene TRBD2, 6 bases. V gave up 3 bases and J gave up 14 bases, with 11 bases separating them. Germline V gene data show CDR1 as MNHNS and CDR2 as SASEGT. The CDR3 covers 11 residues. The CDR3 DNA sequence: TGTGCCAGCAGTGAGCAGGGAGGAGAGTACTTC. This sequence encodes CASSEQGGEYF.

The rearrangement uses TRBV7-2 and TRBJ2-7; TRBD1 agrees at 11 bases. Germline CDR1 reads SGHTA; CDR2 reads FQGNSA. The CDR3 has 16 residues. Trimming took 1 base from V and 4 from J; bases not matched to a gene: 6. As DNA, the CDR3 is TGTGCCAGCAGCTTAGTGCCCGGACAGGGGGCGTACGAGCAGTACTTC. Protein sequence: CASSLVPGQGAYEQYF.

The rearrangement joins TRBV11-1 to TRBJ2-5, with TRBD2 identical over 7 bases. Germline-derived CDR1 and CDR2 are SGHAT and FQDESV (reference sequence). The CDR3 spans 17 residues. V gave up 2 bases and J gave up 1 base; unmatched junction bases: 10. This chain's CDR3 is CASSLKLSGGLQETQYF. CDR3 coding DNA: TGTGCCAGCAGCTTAAAATTATCGGGGGGACTCCAAGAGACCCAGTACTTC.

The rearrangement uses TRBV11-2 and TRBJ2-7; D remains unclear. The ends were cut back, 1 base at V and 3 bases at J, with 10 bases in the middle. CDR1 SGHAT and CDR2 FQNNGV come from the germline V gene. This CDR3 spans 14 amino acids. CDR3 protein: CASSLAAGVYEQYF. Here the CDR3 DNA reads TGTGCCAGCAGCTTAGCTGCAGGCGTCTACGAGCAGTACTTC.

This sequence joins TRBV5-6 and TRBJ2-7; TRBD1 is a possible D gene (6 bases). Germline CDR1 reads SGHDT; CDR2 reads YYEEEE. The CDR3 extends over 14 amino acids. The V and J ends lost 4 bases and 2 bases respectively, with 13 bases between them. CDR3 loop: CASSQLTGPYEQYF. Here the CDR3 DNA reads TGTGCCAGCAGCCAACTGACAGGTCCCTACGAGCAGTACTTC. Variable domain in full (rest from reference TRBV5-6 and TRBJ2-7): DAGVTQSPTHLIKTRGQQVTLRCSPKSGHDTVSWYQQALGQGPQFIFQYYEEEERQRGNFPDRFSGHQFPNYSSELNVNALLLGDSALYLCASSQLTGPYEQYFGPGTRLTVT.

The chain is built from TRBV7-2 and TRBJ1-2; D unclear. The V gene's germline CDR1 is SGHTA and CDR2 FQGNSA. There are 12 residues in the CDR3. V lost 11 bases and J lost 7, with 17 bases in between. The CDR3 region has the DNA TGTGCCCGCGAAAGGAGCACCGGTGGCTACACCTTC. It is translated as CARERSTGGYTF.

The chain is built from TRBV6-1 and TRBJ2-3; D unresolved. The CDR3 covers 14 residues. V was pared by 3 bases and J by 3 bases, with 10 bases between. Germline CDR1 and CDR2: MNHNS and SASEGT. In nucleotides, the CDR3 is TGTGCCAGCAGTGATAGTCTAGGGACAGATACGCAGTATTTT. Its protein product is CASSDSLGTDTQYF.

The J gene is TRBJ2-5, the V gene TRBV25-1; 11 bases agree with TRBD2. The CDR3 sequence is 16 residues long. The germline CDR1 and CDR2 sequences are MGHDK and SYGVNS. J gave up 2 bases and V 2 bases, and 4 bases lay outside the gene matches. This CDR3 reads CASSELAGGPQETQYF. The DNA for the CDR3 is TGTGCCAGCAGTGAACTAGCGGGGGGTCCACAAGAGACCCAGTACTTC.

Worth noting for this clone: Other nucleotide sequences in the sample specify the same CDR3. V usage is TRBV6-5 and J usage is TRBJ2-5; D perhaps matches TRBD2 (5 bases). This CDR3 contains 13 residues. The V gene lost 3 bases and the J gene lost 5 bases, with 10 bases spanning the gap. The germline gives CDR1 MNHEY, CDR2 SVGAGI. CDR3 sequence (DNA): TGTGCCAGCAGTTATGCCCCGGGGGAGACCCAGTACTTC. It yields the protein CASSYAPGETQYF.

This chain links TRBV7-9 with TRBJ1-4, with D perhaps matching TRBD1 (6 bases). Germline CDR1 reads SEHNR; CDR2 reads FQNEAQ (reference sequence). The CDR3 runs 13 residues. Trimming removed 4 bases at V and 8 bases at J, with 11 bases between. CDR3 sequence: CASSSQGTEKLFF. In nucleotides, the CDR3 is TGTGCCAGCAGCTCTCAGGGGACGGAAAAACTGTTTTTT. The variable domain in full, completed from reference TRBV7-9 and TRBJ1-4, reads DTGVSQNPRHKITKRGQNVTFRCDPISEHNRLYWYRQTLGQGPEFLTYFQNEAQLEKSRLLSDRFSAERPKGSFSTLEIQRTEQGDSAMYLCASSSQGTEKLFFGSGTQLSVL.

DNA of the CDR3: TGTGCCAGCAGCGAAACAGGGGTCCGCGAAAAACTGTTTTTT. This codes for CASSETGVREKLFF. The chain couples TRBV11-2 to TRBJ1-4; 7 nucleotides line up with TRBD1. Per germline, CDR1 SGHAT and CDR2 FQNNGV. V was pared by 5 bases and J by 8 bases, with 8 bases of the junction left unmatched. This CDR3 is built from 14 residues.